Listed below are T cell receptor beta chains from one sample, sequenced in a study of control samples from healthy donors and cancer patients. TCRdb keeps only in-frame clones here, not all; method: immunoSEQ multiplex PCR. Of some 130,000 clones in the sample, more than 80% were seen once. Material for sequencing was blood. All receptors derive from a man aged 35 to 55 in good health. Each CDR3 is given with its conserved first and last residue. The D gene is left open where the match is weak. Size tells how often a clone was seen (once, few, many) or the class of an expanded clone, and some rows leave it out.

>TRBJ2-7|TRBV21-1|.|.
CASSKEVGLAGAVPVYEQYF
TGTGCCAGCAGCAAAGAGGTAGGACTAGCGGGGGCGGTTCCGGTCTACGAGCAGTACTTC
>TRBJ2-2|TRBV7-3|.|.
CASSSRSQPPGELFF
TGTGCCAGCAGCTCCCGCAGCCAACCACCCGGGGAGCTGTTTTTT
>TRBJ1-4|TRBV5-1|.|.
CASGEEGLREKLFF
TGCGCCAGCGGGGAGGAGGGGCTAAGAGAAAAACTGTTTTTT
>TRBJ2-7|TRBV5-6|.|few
CASSLVQASYEQYF
TGTGCCAGCAGCTTGGTTCAGGCTTCCTACGAGCAGTACTTC
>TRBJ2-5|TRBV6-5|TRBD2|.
CASSPGGFFRETQYF
TGTGCCAGCAGCCCCGGGGGGTTCTTCCGGGAGACCCAGTACTTC
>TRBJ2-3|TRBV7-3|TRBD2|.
CASSQGLAPGTQYF
TGTGCCAGCAGCCAAGGACTAGCCCCGGGTACGCAGTATTTT
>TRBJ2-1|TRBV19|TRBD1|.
CASSRQGNSYNEQFF
TGTGCCAGTAGTAGACAGGGAAACTCCTACAATGAGCAGTTCTTC
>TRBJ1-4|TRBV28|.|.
CASTPPGAGNEKLFF
TGTGCCAGCACCCCCCCGGGCGCCGGTAATGAAAAACTGTTTTTT
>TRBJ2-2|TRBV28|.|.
CASRARVGNTGELFF
TGTGCCAGCAGGGCCCGGGTCGGGAACACCGGGGAGCTGTTTTTT
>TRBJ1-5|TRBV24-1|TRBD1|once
CATSGTGTGYFEPQHF
TGTGCCACCAGTGGGACCGGGACAGGGTATTTTGAGCCCCAGCATTTT
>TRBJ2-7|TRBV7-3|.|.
CASNDEQYF
TGTGCCAGCAATGACGAGCAGTACTTC
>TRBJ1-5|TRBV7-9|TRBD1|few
CASSSEGANQPQHF
TGTGCCAGCAGCTCAGAGGGGGCCAATCAGCCCCAGCATTTT
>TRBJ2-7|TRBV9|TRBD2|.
CASSVGGLAGGEQYF
TGTGCCAGCAGCGTTGGAGGACTAGCGGGGGGCGAGCAGTACTTC
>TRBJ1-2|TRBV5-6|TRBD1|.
CASSLGTGGNYGYTF
TGTGCCAGCAGCCTAGGGACAGGGGGAAACTATGGCTACACCTTC
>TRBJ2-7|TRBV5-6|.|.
CASSLPEGTHEQYF
TGTGCCAGCAGCCTCCCTGAGGGCACCCACGAGCAGTACTTC
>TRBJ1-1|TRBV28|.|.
CASSLGGRTEAFF
TGTGCCAGCAGTTTGGGGGGGAGAACTGAAGCTTTCTTT
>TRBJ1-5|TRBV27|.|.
CASSLWGRASQPQHF
TGTGCCAGCAGTTTATGGGGCAGGGCCTCACAGCCCCAGCATTTT
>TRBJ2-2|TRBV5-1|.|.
CASSGWDLLRGTGELFF
TGCGCCAGCAGCGGTTGGGACCTCTTGAGGGGCACCGGGGAGCTGTTTTTT
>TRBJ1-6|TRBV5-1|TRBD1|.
CASSLGPGGRIDSPLHF
TGCGCCAGCAGCTTGGGGCCAGGGGGTCGAATTGATTCACCCCTCCACTTT
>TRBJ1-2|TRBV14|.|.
CASSQVPGGASGYTF
TGTGCCAGCAGCCAAGTACCGGGCGGGGCGTCTGGCTACACCTTC
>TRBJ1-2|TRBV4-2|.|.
CASSQDQSSEDGYTF
TGTGCCAGCAGCCAAGATCAGAGTTCGGAGGATGGCTACACCTTC
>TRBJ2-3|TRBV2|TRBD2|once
CASSVILAGSGTDTQYF
TGTGCCAGCAGTGTAATTCTAGCGGGGTCGGGCACAGATACGCAGTATTTT
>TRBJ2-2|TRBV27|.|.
CASSDSANTGELFF
TGTGCCAGCAGTGACAGCGCGAACACCGGGGAGCTGTTTTTT
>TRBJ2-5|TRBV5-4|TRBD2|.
CASSLPSGGGGRETQYF
TGTGCCAGCAGCTTGCCTAGCGGGGGGGGTGGGCGGGAGACCCAGTACTTC
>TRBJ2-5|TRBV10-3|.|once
CAITDPDGEQETQYF
TGTGCCATCACCGACCCGGACGGGGAACAAGAGACCCAGTACTTC
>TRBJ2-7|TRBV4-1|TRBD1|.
CASSRGDRVDEQYF
TGCGCCAGCAGCCGAGGTGACAGGGTAGACGAGCAGTACTTC
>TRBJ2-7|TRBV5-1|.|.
CASSLGSGPYEQYF
TGCGCCAGCAGCTTGGGGTCCGGTCCCTACGAGCAGTACTTC
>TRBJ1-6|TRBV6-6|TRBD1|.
CASLTGVGSYNSPLHF
TGTGCCAGCCTCACAGGGGTCGGCTCCTATAATTCACCCCTCCACTTT
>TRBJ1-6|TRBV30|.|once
CAWRPSGEGSPLHF
TGTGCCTGGAGGCCCTCGGGGGAGGGTTCACCCCTCCACTTT
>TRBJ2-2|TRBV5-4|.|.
CASSLARGDTGELFF
TGTGCCAGCAGCTTGGCTAGGGGGGACACCGGGGAGCTGTTTTTT
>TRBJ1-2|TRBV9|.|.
CASSVGTTDYGYTF
TGTGCCAGCAGCGTAGGGACAACCGACTATGGCTACACCTTC
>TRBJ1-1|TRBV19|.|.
CASSLGLGWSTEAFF
TGTGCCAGTAGCTTGGGATTAGGTTGGAGCACTGAAGCTTTCTTT
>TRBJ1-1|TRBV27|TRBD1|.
CASRTGTGYTEAFF
TGTGCCAGCAGAACCGGGACAGGATACACTGAAGCTTTCTTT
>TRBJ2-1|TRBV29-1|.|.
CSAMLPGTNNEQFF
TGCAGCGCCATGTTACCCGGAACAAACAATGAGCAGTTCTTC
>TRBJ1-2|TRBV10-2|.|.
CASSDSPGAQSNYGYTF
TGCGCCAGCAGTGACTCTCCGGGGGCGCAAAGTAACTATGGCTACACCTTC
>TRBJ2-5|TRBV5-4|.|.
CASSLALQETQYF
TGTGCCAGCAGCTTGGCATTACAAGAGACCCAGTACTTC
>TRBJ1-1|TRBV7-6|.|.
CASSLAESPRNTEAFF
TGTGCCAGCAGCTTAGCGGAGAGCCCTCGGAACACTGAAGCTTTCTTT
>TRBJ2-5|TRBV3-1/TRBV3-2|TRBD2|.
CASSHASGVGTQYF
TGTGCCAGCAGCCATGCTAGCGGGGTCGGGACCCAGTACTTC
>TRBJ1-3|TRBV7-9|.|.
CASSRDGQSSGNTIYF
TGTGCCAGCAGCCGTGACGGACAGTCTTCTGGAAACACCATATATTTT
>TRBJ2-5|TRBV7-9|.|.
CASSPITGFGETQYF
TGTGCCAGCAGCCCTATAACAGGTTTCGGAGAGACCCAGTACTTC
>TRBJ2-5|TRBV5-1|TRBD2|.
CASSLAPSGGPAYF
TGCGCCAGCAGCTTGGCGCCCAGCGGGGGACCCGCGTACTTC
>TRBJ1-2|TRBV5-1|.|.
CASSSSTHYGYTF
TGCGCCAGCAGTTCAAGCACCCACTATGGCTACACCTTC
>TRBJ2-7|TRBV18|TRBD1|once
CASSPMTGIPYEQYF
TGTGCCAGCTCACCCATGACAGGGATCCCCTACGAGCAGTACTTC
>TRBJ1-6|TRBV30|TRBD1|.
CAWSGTGTGLKSPLHF
TGTGCCTGGAGTGGAACCGGGACAGGGCTGAAATCACCCCTCCACTTT
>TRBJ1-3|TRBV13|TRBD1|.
CASSRRDSRTNTIYF
TGTGCCAGCAGCCGCCGGGACAGCCGTACAAACACCATATATTTT